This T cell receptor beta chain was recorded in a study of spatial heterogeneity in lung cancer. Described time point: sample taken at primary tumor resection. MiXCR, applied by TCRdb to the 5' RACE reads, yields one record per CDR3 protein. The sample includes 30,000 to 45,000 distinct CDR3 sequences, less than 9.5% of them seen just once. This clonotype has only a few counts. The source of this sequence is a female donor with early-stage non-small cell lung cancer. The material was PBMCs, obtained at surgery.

Written as DNA, the CDR3 is TGTGCCAGCAGTCCCCTAGGGGGGTCGGGAGAGCAGTACTTC. Translating gives CASSPLGGSGEQYF. The chain uses TRBV2 and TRBJ2-7; TRBD1 or TRBD2 may be the D gene (6 bases each). V gave up 5 bases and J gave up 7 bases, with 18 bases separating them. Germline V gene lookup returns CDR1 SNHLY and CDR2 FYNNEI. CDR3 length equals 14 residues. The complete variable domain, with remaining parts taken from reference TRBV2 and TRBJ2-7, reads EPEVTQTPSHQVTQMGQEVILRCVPISNHLYFYWYRQILGQKVEFLVSFYNNEISEKSEIFDDQFSVERPDGSNFTLKIRSTKLEDSAMYFCASSPLGGSGEQYFGPGTRLTVT.